These 27 T cell receptor beta chains were sequenced from one sample in a study of T cell changes during pregnancy in multiple sclerosis. Profiling relied on immunoSEQ multiplex PCR, and the TCRdb table lists in-frame clones only, not all of them. The sample records about 100,000 clones, approximately 91% being singletons. The sample was peripheral blood, taken in the second trimester of pregnancy. Receptor source: a female donor with multiple sclerosis, enrolled in a pregnancy study.

This chain uses TRBV5-1 with TRBJ2-3; 9 bases map to TRBD1. V was clipped by 5 bases and J by 3 bases; unmatched bases: 4. The CDR3 totals 14 residues. The germline gives CDR1 SGHRS, CDR2 YFSETQ. The CDR3 protein is CASSRDRETDTQYF. The CDR3 DNA sequence: TGCGCCAGCAGTCGGGACAGGGAAACAGATACGCAGTATTTT.

The V gene is TRBV27, the J gene TRBJ2-5; no clear D gene. V lost 6 bases, J lost 0 bases, and 11 bases lay in between. CDR1 is MNHEY and CDR2 is SMNVEV in the germline V gene (reference sequence). The length of the CDR3 is 14 residues. CDR3 protein: CASRGNVYQETQYF. In DNA form, the CDR3 reads TGTGCCAGCAGGGGCAACGTGTACCAAGAGACCCAGTACTTC.

The V gene is TRBV30, the J gene TRBJ1-2, with D maybe TRBD1 (6 bases). In germline, CDR1 is GTSNPN, CDR2 SVGIG (reference sequence). The CDR3 covers 12 residues. V was clipped by 3 bases and J by 12 bases, with 17 bases between them. This CDR3 is CAWRKRQVVHTF. DNA of the CDR3: TGTGCCTGGAGAAAAAGACAGGTCGTCCACACCTTC.

This chain uses TRBV5-1 with TRBJ1-1, with 7 bases lining up with TRBD1. J was trimmed by 0 bases and V by 2 bases; bases with no gene match: 4. The CDR3 loop spans 15 amino acids. Per germline, CDR1 SGHRS and CDR2 YFSETQ. The CDR3 bases are TGCGCCAGCAGCTTAGTGGGGACAGTGAACACTGAAGCTTTCTTT. It is translated as CASSLVGTVNTEAFF.

J is TRBJ1-3 and V is TRBV21-1; the D call in the table, TRBD1, was not verified against the DNA. TRBV21-1 is assigned pseudogene status. This CDR3 has 17 residues. The CDR3 DNA is TGTGCCAGCAGCAATCGGACAGGGGAGGTATCGGGAAACACCATATATTTT. Amino acid sequence: CASSNRTGEVSGNTIYF.

As to this clone: One end of the junction fails to match germline, which may point to a read error. V usage is TRBV5-4 and J usage is TRBJ1-1, with a possible D match to TRBD1 (6 bases). Germline CDR1 is SGHNT and CDR2 is YYREEE (reference sequence). This CDR3 is built from 12 residues. This chain's CDR3 is CASSLVNRDPNF. The CDR3 nucleotides are TGTGCCAGCAGCTTGGTAAACAGGGACCCTAACTTT.

This chain joins TRBV27 and TRBJ2-7; D is undetermined. The CDR3 is 14 residues long. The germline V and J ends were trimmed by 3 bases and 0 bases, with 9 bases remaining between them. Germline assignment: CDR1 MNHEY and CDR2 SMNVEV (reference sequence). The DNA for the CDR3 is TGTGCCAGCAGTTTCAGAGGTAGCTCCTACGAGCAGTACTTC. Its translation: CASSFRGSSYEQYF.

This chain links TRBV29-1 with TRBJ2-7, with a possible D match to TRBD1 (6 bases). Per germline, CDR1 SQVTM and CDR2 ANQGSEA. The CDR3 loop spans 12 amino acids. V shed 4 bases and J shed 3 bases, with 10 bases lying between them. The CDR3 loop reads CSVGAGVYEQYF. The CDR3 DNA sequence: TGCAGCGTTGGGGCAGGGGTCTACGAGCAGTACTTC.

This clone was seen once. CDR3 in DNA: TGCGCCACGTCTCACTCAGATACGCAGTATTTT. Translated, it gives CATSHSDTQYF. The chain joins TRBV10-2 to TRBJ2-3, with no clear D. V was shortened by 10 bases and J by 4 bases, with 9 bases between the two germline ends. The CDR3 consists of 11 residues. Germline assignment: CDR1 WSHSY and CDR2 SAAADI.

This sequence joins TRBV14 and TRBJ2-7; 7 bases fit TRBD2. CDR1 and CDR2 from the germline V gene are SGHDN and FVKESK. V lost 0 bases, J lost 3 bases, and 2 bases stayed unmatched. The CDR3 covers 14 residues. The CDR3 reads CASSQDGGVYEQYF. In nucleotides, the CDR3 is TGTGCCAGCAGCCAAGATGGGGGGGTCTACGAGCAGTACTTC.

The chain recombines TRBV15 with TRBJ2-7; unclear D gene. Per the germline V gene, CDR1 is LNHNV and CDR2 is YYDKDF (reference sequence). The CDR3 spans 15 residues. Trimming removed 2 bases from V and 0 bases from J, with 11 bases in between. This chain's CDR3 is CATSRYQTYSYEQYF. For the CDR3, the DNA is TGTGCCACCAGCAGATATCAGACATACTCCTACGAGCAGTACTTC.

This clone appeared once. This sequence joins TRBV27 and TRBJ2-1, with D maybe TRBD2 (6 bases). Germline V lookup: CDR1 MNHEY, CDR2 SMNVEV (reference sequence). V was trimmed by 7 bases and J by 2 bases, leaving 15 bases between them. CDR3 length: 15 amino acids. CDR3 residues: CASNGGTPTYNEQFF. The CDR3, as DNA: TGTGCCAGCAACGGAGGGACCCCTACCTACAATGAGCAGTTCTTC.

The genes are TRBV6-5 and TRBJ2-2; 8 bases map to TRBD1. With 5 bases clipped from V and 4 bases from J, the junction kept 3 bases outside the gene matches. This CDR3 comprises 14 residues. The germline CDR1 and CDR2 sequences are MNHEY and SVGAGI. The chain's CDR3 is CASSPGGSTGELFF. The CDR3 region has the DNA TGTGCCAGCAGTCCAGGGGGCTCCACCGGGGAGCTGTTTTTT.

In nucleotides, the CDR3 is TGTGCCAGCAGTCTACAGGGGAATCAGCCCCAGCATTTT. Translating it yields CASSLQGNQPQHF. This chain links TRBV6-6 with TRBJ1-5; 7 bases match TRBD1. V lost 5 bases to trimming and J lost 4 bases; unmatched junction nucleotides: 2. Germline V CDR1 and CDR2: MNHNY, SVGAGI (reference sequence). This CDR3 comprises 13 residues.

The chain combines TRBV9 with TRBJ1-1, with a tentative D call TRBD1 (6 bases). The germline V gene encodes CDR1 SGDLS and CDR2 YYNGEE. The CDR3 sequence is 13 residues long. V lost 3 bases and J 3 bases, leaving 9 bases between the germline ends. CDR3 region: CASSETGHTEAFF. The CDR3 bases are TGTGCCAGCAGCGAGACAGGACACACTGAAGCTTTCTTT.

The chain has TRBV28 and TRBJ2-7, with TRBD2 matching 12 bases. Germline loops: CDR1 MDHEN, CDR2 SYDVKM. Trimming removed 4 bases from V and 6 bases from J; junction bases left unmatched: 10. This CDR3 region has 16 residues. Here the CDR3 DNA reads TGTGCCAGCAGTTCACGACTAGCGGGAGTAGGTCGCGAGCAGTACTTC. The encoded protein is CASSSRLAGVGREQYF.

The rearrangement uses TRBV28 and TRBJ2-7; no clear D gene. Germline V lookup: CDR1 MDHEN, CDR2 SYDVKM. V was shortened by 6 bases and J by 4 bases, with 10 bases between the two germline ends. The CDR3 sequence is 12 residues long. CDR3 in amino acids: CASSTLGYEQYF. The CDR3, as DNA: TGTGCCAGCAGCACCCTCGGGTACGAGCAGTACTTC.

This chain uses TRBV9 with TRBJ2-3; D unclear. Germline lookup yields CDR1 SGDLS and CDR2 YYNGEE. This CDR3 is built from 11 residues. Trimming pared 3 bases from V and 5 bases from J, leaving 4 bases between. In DNA, the CDR3 is TGTGCCAGCAGCGCGGGAGATACGCAGTATTTT. Its translation: CASSAGDTQYF.

This rearrangement joins TRBV5-1 to TRBJ2-1, with D maybe TRBD2 (6 bases). The CDR3 covers 15 residues. In germline, CDR1 is SGHRS, CDR2 YFSETQ. Trimming removed 4 bases at V and 2 bases at J, with 13 bases between. The DNA for the CDR3 is TGCGCCAGCAGCCAAGCTAGCGTTGCCTACAATGAGCAGTTCTTC. This translates into CASSQASVAYNEQFF.

The chain joins TRBV27 to TRBJ2-7; TRBD2 might be the D (6 bases). V dropped 3 bases and J dropped 2 bases, with 14 bases sitting between them. Per germline, CDR1 MNHEY and CDR2 SMNVEV (reference sequence). The CDR3 runs 15 residues. The CDR3 bases are TGTGCCAGCAGTTTCGAGGGTAGCGGAACCTACGAGCAGTACTTC. Amino acid sequence: CASSFEGSGTYEQYF.

This CDR3 reads CASSPWLAGNTGELFF. The CDR3 bases are TGTGCCAGCTCACCTTGGCTAGCGGGAAACACCGGGGAGCTGTTTTTT. This chain joins TRBV18 and TRBJ2-2; 9 nucleotides align to TRBD2. This CDR3 region has 16 residues. After removal of 3 bases from V and 2 bases from J, the junction contained 4 bases not matched to a gene. Germline V gene lookup returns CDR1 KGHSH and CDR2 LQKENI.

The chain has TRBV9 and TRBJ1-1; D ambiguous. The CDR3 loop spans 15 amino acids. Trimming left V 0 bases short and J 2 bases short, with 11 bases between. The germline V gene encodes CDR1 SGDLS and CDR2 YYNGEE. CDR3 nucleotide sequence: TGTGCCAGCAGCGTAGGGCGGAACCCAAACACTGAAGCTTTCTTT. Translated: CASSVGRNPNTEAFF. Together with reference TRBV9 and TRBJ1-1, the CDR3 gives the full variable domain: DSGVTQTPKHLITATGQRVTLRCSPRSGDLSVYWYQQSLDQGLQFLIQYYNGEERAKGNILERFSAQQFPDLHSELNLSSLELGDSALYFCASSVGRNPNTEAFFGQGTRLTVV.

V gene TRBV6-5 combines with J gene TRBJ1-1, with TRBD1 identical over 8 bases. Germline-derived CDR1 and CDR2 are MNHEY and SVGAGI. The CDR3 is 14 amino acids. The ends lost 4 bases at V and 8 bases at J; junction bases unmatched: 9. The CDR3 nucleotides read TGTGCCAGCAGTTCAGCCGGACAGGGTCCCGAAGCTTTCTTT. Residues: CASSSAGQGPEAFF.

The CDR3 region is CSANYYNEQFF. For the CDR3, the DNA is TGCAGTGCTAATTACTACAATGAGCAGTTCTTC. The chain uses TRBV20-1 and TRBJ2-1; no definite D call. CDR1 is DFQATT and CDR2 is SNEGSKA in the germline V gene (reference sequence). This CDR3 has 11 amino acids. The V gene lost 4 bases and the J gene lost 3 bases, with 4 bases spanning the gap.

The chain has TRBV28 and TRBJ2-5; 7 bases agree with TRBD1. The germline gives CDR1 MDHEN, CDR2 SYDVKM. There are 16 residues in the CDR3. V shed 6 bases, J shed 5 bases, and the junction held 15 bases outside the gene matches. This CDR3 reads CASSSAPTGIVETQYF. In nucleotides, the CDR3 is TGTGCCAGCAGCTCCGCGCCGACAGGGATAGTCGAGACCCAGTACTTC.

This sequence joins TRBV21-1 and TRBJ1-4; the D call of TRBD1 is as the table states it, not checked on the DNA. TRBV21-1 is annotated as a pseudogene. CDR3 length equals 15 residues. Written as DNA, the CDR3 is TGTGCCAGCAGCAAAGGGGGACAGGGGGAGGAAAAACTGTTTTTT. Translation gives CASSKGGQGEEKLFF.

The CDR3 coding sequence is TGTGCCAGCAGCTTAAGTGGGACAGAGACCTACGAGCAGTACTTC. Translating gives CASSLSGTETYEQYF. The chain joins TRBV7-2 to TRBJ2-7; TRBD1 aligns across 7 bases. This CDR3 has 15 amino acids. V trimming: 2 bases; J trimming: 2 bases; junction bases outside the gene matches: 6. The germline V gene has CDR1 SGHTA and CDR2 FQGNSA. Full variable domain (outside the CDR3, taken from reference TRBV7-2 and TRBJ2-7): GAGVSQSPSNKVTEKGKDVELRCDPISGHTALYWYRQSLGQGLEFLIYFQGNSAPDKSGLPSDRFSAERTGGSVSTLTIQRTQQEDSAVYLCASSLSGTETYEQYFGPGTRLTVT.